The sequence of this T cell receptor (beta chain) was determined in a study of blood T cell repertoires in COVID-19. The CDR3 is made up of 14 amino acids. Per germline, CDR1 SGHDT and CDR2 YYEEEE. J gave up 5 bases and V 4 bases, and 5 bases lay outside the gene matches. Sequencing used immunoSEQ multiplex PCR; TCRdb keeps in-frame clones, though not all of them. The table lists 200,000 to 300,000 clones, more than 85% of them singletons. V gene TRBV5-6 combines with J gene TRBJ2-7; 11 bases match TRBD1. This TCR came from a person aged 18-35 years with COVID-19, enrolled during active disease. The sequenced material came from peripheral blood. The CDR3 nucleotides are TGTGCCAGCAGCACCGGACAGGGGGCGAACGAGCAGTACTTC. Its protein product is CASSTGQGANEQYF.